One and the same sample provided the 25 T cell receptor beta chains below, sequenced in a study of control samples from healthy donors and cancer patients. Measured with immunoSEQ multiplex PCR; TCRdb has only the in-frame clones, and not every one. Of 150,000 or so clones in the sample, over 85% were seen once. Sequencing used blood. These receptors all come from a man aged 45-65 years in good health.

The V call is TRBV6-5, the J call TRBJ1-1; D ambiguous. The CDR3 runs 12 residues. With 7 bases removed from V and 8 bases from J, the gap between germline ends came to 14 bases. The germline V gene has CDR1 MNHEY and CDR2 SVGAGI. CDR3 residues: CASTRWEEEAFF. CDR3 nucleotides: TGTGCCAGCACTCGGTGGGAGGAGGAAGCTTTCTTT.

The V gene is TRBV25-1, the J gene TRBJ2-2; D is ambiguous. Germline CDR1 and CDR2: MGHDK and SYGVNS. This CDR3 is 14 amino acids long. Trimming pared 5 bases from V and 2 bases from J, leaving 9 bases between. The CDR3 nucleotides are TGTGCCAGCAGTCAGACGGGCAACACCGGGGAGCTGTTTTTT. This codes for CASSQTGNTGELFF.

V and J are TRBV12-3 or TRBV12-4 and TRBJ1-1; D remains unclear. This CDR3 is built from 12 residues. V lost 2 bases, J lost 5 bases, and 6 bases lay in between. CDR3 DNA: TGTGCCAGCAGTTTATACGGGACTGAAGCTTTCTTT. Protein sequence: CASSLYGTEAFF.

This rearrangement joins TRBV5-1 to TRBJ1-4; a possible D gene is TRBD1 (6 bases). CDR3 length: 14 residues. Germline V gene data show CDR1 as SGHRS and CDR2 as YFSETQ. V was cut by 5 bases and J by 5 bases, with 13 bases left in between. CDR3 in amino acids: CASSLGQGNEKLFF. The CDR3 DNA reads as TGCGCCAGCAGTTTAGGGCAGGGGAATGAAAAACTGTTTTTT. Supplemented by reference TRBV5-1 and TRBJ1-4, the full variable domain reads KAGVTQTPRYLIKTRGQQVTLSCSPISGHRSVSWYQQTPGQGLQFLFEYFSETQRNKGNFPGRFSGRQFSNSRSEMNVSTLELGDSALYLCASSLGQGNEKLFFGSGTQLSVL.

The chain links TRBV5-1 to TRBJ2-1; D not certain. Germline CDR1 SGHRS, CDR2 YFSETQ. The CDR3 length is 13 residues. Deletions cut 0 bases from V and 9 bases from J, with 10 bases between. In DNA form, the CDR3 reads TGCGCCAGCAGCTTGGTGAGATATACTGAGCAGTTCTTC. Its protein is CASSLVRYTEQFF.

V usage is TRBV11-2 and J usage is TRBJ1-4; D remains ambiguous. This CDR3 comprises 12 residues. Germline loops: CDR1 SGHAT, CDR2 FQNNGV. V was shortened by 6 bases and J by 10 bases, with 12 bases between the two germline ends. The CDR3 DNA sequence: TGTGCCAGCAGTTCCGGGAGGGCAAAACTGTTTTTT. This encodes CASSSGRAKLFF.

CDR3 nucleotide sequence: TGTGCCAGCAGCCAAGGACAGGGACTTTACTACGAGCAGTACTTC. Its protein product is CASSQGQGLYYEQYF. This chain joins TRBV2 and TRBJ2-7, with 8 bases matching TRBD1. Germline CDR1 is SNHLY and CDR2 is FYNNEI. The CDR3 has 15 residues. With V trimmed by 6 bases and J by 3 bases, 10 bases remained unmatched.

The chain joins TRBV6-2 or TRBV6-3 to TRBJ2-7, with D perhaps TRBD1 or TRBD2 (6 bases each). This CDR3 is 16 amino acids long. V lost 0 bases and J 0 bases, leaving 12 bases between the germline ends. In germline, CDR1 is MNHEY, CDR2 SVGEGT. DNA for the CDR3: TGTGCCAGCAGTTACTCTATGGCGGGACACTCCTACGAGCAGTACTTC. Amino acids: CASSYSMAGHSYEQYF.

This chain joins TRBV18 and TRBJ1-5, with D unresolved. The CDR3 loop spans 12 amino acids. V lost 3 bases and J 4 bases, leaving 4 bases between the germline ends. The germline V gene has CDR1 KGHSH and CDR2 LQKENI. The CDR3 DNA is TGTGCCAGCTCACCCGCAAATCAGCCCCAGCATTTT. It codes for CASSPANQPQHF.

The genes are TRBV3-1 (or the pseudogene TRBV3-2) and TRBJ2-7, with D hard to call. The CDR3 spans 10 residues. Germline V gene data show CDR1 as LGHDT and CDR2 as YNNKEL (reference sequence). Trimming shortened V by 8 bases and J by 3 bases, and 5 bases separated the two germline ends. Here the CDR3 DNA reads TGTGCCAGCGGTGGCTACGAGCAGTACTTC. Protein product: CASGGYEQYF.

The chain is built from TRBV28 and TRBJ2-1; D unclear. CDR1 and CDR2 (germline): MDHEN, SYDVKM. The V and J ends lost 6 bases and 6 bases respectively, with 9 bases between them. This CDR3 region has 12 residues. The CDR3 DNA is TGTGCCAGCAGGAAACACCTCAATGAGCAGTTCTTC. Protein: CASRKHLNEQFF.

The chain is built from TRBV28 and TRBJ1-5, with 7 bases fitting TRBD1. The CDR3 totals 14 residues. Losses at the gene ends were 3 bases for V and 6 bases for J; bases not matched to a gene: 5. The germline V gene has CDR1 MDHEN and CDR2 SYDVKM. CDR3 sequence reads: CASSFTGAGQPQHF. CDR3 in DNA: TGTGCCAGCAGTTTTACAGGGGCAGGTCAGCCCCAGCATTTT. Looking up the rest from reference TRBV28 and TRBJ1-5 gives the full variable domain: DVKVTQSSRYLVKRTGEKVFLECVQDMDHENMFWYRQDPGLGLRLIYFSYDVKMKEKGDIPEGYSVSREKKERFSLILESASTNQTSMYLCASSFTGAGQPQHFGDGTRLSIL.

CDR3 sequence (DNA): TGTGCCAGCAGCCAAGATCCAGGGGGGCAGACTTACTATGGCTACACCTTC. This encodes CASSQDPGGQTYYGYTF. V is TRBV3-1 (or the pseudogene TRBV3-2) and J is TRBJ1-2; 7 bases line up with TRBD1. V trimming: 0 bases; J trimming: 3 bases; junction bases outside the gene matches: 10. CDR1 is LGHDT and CDR2 is YNNKEL in the germline V gene (reference sequence). The CDR3 has 17 residues.

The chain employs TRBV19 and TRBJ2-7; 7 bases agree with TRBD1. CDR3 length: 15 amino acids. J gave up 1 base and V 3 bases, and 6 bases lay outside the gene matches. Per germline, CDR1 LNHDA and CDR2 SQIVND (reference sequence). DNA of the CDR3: TGTGCCAGTAGTATGGGAAGGGGGCCGTCCTACGAGCAGTACTTC. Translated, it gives CASSMGRGPSYEQYF.

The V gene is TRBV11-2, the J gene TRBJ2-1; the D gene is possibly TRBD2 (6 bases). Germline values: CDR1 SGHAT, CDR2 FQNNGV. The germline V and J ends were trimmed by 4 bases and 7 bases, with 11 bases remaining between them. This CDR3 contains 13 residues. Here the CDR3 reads CASSSVGGNEQFF. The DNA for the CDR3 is TGTGCCAGCAGCTCTGTTGGGGGGAATGAGCAGTTCTTC.

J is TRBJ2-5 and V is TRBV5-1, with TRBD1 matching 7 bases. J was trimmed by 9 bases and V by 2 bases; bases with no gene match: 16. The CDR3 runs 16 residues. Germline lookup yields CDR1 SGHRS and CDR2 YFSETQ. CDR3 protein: CASSFAPGQRFGAQYF. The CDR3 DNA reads TGCGCCAGCAGCTTTGCTCCGGGACAGAGGTTTGGGGCCCAGTACTTC.

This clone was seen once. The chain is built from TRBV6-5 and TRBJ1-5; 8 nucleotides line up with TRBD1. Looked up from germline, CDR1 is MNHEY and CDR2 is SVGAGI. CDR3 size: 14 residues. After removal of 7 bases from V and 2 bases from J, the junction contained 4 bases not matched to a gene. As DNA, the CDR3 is TGTGCCAGCATCGGACAGGGCGGCAATCAGCCCCAGCATTTT. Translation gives CASIGQGGNQPQHF.

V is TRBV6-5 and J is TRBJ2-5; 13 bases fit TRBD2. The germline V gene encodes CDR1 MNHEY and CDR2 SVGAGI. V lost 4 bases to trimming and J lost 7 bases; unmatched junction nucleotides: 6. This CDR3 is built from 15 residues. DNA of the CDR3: TGTGCCAGCAGTTCCGGGACTAGCGGGATAGGGACCCAGTACTTC. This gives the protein CASSSGTSGIGTQYF.

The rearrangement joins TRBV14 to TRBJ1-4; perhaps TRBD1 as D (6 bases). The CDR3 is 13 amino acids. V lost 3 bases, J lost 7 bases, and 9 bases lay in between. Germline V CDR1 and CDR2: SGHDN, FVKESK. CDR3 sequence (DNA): TGTGCCAGCAGCCAGAACAGGGTTGAAAAACTGTTTTTT. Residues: CASSQNRVEKLFF.

CDR3 sequence: CASSLGGGYEQYF. CDR3 in DNA: TGTGCCAGCAGTTTAGGGGGGGGGTACGAGCAGTACTTC. V is TRBV27 and J is TRBJ2-7, with 7 bases identical to TRBD2. V dropped 2 bases and J dropped 4; count of bases not matched to a gene: 2. This CDR3 comprises 13 residues. From germline, CDR1 is MNHEY and CDR2 SMNVEV (reference sequence).

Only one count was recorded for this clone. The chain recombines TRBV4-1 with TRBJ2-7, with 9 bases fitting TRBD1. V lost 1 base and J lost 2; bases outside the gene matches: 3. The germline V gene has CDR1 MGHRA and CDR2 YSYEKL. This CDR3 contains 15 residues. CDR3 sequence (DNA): TGCGCCAGCAGCCAAGGGGACAGGGACCCCTACGAGCAGTACTTC. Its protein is CASSQGDRDPYEQYF.

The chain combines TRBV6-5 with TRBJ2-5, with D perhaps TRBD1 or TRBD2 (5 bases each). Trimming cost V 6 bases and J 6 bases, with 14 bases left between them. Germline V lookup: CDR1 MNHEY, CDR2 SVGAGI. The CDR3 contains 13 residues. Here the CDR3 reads CASSRQGAQTQYF. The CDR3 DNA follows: TGTGCCAGCAGCCGCCAGGGAGCGCAGACCCAGTACTTC.

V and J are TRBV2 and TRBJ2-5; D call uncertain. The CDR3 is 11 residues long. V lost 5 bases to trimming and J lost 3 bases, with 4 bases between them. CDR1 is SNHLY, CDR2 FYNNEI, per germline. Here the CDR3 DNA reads TGTGCCAGCAGTACAGAAGAGACCCAGTACTTC. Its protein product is CASSTEETQYF.

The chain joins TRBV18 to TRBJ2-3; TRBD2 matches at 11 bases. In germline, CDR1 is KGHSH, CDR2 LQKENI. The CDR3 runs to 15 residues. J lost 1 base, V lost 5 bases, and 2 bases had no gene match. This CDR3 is CASSVGLAGTDTQYF. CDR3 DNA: TGTGCCAGCTCAGTGGGACTAGCGGGCACAGATACGCAGTATTTT.

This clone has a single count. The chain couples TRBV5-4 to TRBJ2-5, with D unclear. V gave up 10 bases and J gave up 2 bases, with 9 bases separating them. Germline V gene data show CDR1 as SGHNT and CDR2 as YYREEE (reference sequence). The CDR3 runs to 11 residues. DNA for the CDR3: TGTGCCGTCCTAGTGCAAGAGACCCAGTACTTC. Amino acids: CAVLVQETQYF.